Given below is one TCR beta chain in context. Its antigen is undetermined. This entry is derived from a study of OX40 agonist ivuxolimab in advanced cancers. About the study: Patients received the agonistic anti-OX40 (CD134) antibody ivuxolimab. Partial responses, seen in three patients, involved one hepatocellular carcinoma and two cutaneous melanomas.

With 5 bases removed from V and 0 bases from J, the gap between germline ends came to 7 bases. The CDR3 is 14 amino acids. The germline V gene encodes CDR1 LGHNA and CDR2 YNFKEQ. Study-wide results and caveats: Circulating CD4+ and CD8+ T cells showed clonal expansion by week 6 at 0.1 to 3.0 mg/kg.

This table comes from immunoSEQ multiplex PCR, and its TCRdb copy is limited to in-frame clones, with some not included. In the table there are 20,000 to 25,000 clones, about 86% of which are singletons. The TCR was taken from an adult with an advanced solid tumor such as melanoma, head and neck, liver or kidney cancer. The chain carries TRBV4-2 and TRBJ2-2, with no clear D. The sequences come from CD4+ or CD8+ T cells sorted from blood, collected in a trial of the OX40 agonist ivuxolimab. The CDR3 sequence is CASSYDANTGELFF. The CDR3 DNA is TGTGCCAGCAGCTACGACGCGAACACCGGGGAGCTGTTTTTT.